This entry features one T cell receptor beta chain sequence. The germline gives CDR1 MDHEN, CDR2 SYDVKM. V lost 4 bases, J lost 2 bases, and 14 bases stayed unmatched. The CDR3 is 18 amino acids. Participants were placed into cohorts based on the clinical history they reported. The sample is drawn from a study of blood T cell repertoires in COVID-19. Original analysis: Researchers report that nucleated cell counts were estimated from reference gene primer amplification. Sequencing was performed with immunoSEQ multiplex PCR; in TCRdb, only in-frame clones are kept and a portion is missing. V and J calls and clone size are copied from that table; D and trimming were computed from the DNA. The table lists under 200,000 clones, roughly 84% of them singletons, with approximately 18% in the top ten.

The chain couples TRBV28 to TRBJ1-5; 7 nucleotides line up with TRBD1. Input material: PBMCs or T cells enriched from blood (not recorded which). This TCR came from a man aged 60-69 years who had recovered from COVID-19. CDR3 loop: CASSSTGWTIRGNQPQHF. The DNA for the CDR3 is TGTGCCAGCAGTTCGACAGGGTGGACAATCCGGGGCAATCAGCCCCAGCATTTT.